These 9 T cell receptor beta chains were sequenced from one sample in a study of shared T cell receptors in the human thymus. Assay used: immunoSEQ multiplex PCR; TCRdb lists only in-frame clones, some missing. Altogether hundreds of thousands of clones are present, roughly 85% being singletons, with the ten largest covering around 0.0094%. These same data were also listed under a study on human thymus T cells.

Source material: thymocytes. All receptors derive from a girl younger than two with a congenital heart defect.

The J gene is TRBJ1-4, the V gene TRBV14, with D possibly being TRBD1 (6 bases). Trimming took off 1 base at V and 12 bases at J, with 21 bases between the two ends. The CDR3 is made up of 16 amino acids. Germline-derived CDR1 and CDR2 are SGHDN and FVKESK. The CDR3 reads CASSQGAGAGREQLFF. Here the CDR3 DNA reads TGTGCCAGCAGCCAAGGTGCAGGGGCAGGCAGAGAACAACTGTTTTTT.

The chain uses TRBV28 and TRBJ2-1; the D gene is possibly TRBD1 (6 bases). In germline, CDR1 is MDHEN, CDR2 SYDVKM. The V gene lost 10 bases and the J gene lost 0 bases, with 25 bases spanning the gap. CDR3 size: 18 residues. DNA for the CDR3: TGTGCCACCAGACGAACATTTCGGGGACAAAGCTCCTACAATGAGCAGTTCTTC. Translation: CATRRTFRGQSSYNEQFF.

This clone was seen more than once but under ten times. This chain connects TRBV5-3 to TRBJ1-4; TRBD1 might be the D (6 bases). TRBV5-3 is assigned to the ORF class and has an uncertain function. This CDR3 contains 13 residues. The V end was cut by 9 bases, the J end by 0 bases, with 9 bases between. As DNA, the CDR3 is TGTGCCAACTACAGGGCAACTAATGAAAAACTGTTTTTT. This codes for CANYRATNEKLFF.

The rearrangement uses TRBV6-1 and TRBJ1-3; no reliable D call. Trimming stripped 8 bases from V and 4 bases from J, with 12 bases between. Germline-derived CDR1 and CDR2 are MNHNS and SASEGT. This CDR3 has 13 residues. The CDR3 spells CASAAWAGNTIYF. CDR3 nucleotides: TGTGCCAGCGCCGCTTGGGCGGGAAACACCATATATTTT.

The CDR3: CAWMGGGALYNSPLHF. CDR3 DNA sequence: TGTGCCTGGATGGGTGGGGGGGCTTTGTATAATTCACCCCTCCACTTT. The chain has TRBV30 and TRBJ1-6, with TRBD1 as a possible D gene (6 bases). Trimming removed 4 bases from V and 4 bases from J, with 17 bases in between. CDR1 is GTSNPN, CDR2 SVGIG, per germline (reference sequence). CDR3 length: 16 residues.

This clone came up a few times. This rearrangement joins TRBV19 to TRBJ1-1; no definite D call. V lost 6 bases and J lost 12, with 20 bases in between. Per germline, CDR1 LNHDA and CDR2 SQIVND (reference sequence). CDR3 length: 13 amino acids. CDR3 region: CASSPRRALVTFF. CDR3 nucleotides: TGTGCCAGTAGCCCCCGGAGAGCCCTTGTCACTTTCTTT. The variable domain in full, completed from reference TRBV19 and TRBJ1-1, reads DGGITQSPKYLFRKEGQNVTLSCEQNLNHDAMYWYRQDPGQGLRLIYYSQIVNDFQKGDIAEGYSVSREKKESFPLTVTSAQKNPTAFYLCASSPRRALVTFFGQGTRLTVV.

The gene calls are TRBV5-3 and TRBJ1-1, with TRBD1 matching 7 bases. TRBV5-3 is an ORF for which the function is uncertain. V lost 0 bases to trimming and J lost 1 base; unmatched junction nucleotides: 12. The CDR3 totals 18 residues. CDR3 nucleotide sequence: TGTGCCAGAAGCTTGGGGGGACAGCCGATGAGAGAGAACACTGAAGCTTTCTTT. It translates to CARSLGGQPMRENTEAFF.

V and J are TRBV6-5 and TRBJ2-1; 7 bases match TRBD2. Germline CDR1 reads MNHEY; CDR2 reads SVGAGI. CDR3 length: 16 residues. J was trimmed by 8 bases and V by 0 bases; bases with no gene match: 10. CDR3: CASSYSRTSPLDEQFF. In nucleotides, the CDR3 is TGTGCCAGCAGTTACTCGAGGACTAGTCCTTTAGATGAGCAGTTCTTC.

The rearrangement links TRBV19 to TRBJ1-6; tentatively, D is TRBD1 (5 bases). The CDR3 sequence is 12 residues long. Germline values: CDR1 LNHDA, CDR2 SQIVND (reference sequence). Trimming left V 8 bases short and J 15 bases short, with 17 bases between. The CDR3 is CASSKGRFSLHF. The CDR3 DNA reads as TGTGCCAGTTCCAAGGGGAGGTTTAGCCTCCACTTT.